The 31 T cell receptor beta chains given below trace back to one sample, sequenced in a study of control samples from healthy donors and cancer patients. Assay used: immunoSEQ multiplex PCR; TCRdb lists only in-frame clones, some missing. Of over 200,000 clones listed, around 79% are singletons. The source material was PBMCs. The receptors were sampled from a woman aged 55-69 years with lung cancer.

This chain joins TRBV10-3 and TRBJ2-3, with D hard to call. The CDR3 has 13 residues. Trimming stripped 6 bases from V and 5 bases from J, with 12 bases between. The V gene's germline CDR1 is ENHRY and CDR2 SYGVKD. The CDR3 loop reads CAISPTPGDTQYF. As DNA, the CDR3 is TGTGCCATCAGCCCGACTCCGGGAGATACGCAGTATTTT.

V usage is TRBV6-5 and J usage is TRBJ2-2; no clear D. Trimming stripped 6 bases from V and 2 bases from J, with 7 bases between. The CDR3 has 13 residues. CDR1 is MNHEY, CDR2 SVGAGI, per germline. CDR3 in amino acids: CASRGANTGELFF. As DNA, the CDR3 is TGTGCCAGCAGGGGCGCCAACACCGGGGAGCTGTTTTTT.

The V gene is TRBV3-1 (or the pseudogene TRBV3-2), the J gene TRBJ1-1; D is uncertain. V lost 1 base and J lost 4, with 4 bases in between. This CDR3 has 12 amino acids. CDR1 LGHDT and CDR2 YNNKEL come from the germline V gene (reference sequence). The CDR3 sequence is CASSQVPTEAFF. The CDR3 DNA reads TGTGCCAGCAGCCAAGTTCCCACTGAAGCTTTCTTT.

The chain has TRBV7-8 and TRBJ2-7; D is possibly TRBD1 or TRBD2 (6 bases each). Between the trimmed V and J ends, which lost 1 base and 6 bases, there was a span of 13 bases. The germline gives CDR1 SGHVS, CDR2 FQNEAQ. The CDR3 has 14 residues. CDR3: CASSLVGGHLEQYF. Written as DNA, the CDR3 is TGTGCCAGCAGCTTAGTTGGGGGGCACCTCGAGCAGTACTTC.

The rearrangement links TRBV4-1 to TRBJ1-6; no definite D call. The CDR3 is 16 residues long. Deletions cut 0 bases from V and 8 bases from J, with 14 bases between. Germline loops: CDR1 MGHRA, CDR2 YSYEKL. The CDR3 coding sequence is TGCGCCAGCAGCCAAGATTTGGGAAGGTGGGATTCACCCCTCCACTTT. Encoded protein: CASSQDLGRWDSPLHF.

This clone was observed a single time. The chain has TRBV28 and TRBJ1-1, with D maybe TRBD1 (6 bases). Trimming cost V 4 bases and J 3 bases, with 15 bases left between them. The germline gives CDR1 MDHEN, CDR2 SYDVKM. CDR3 size: 15 residues. CDR3 bases: TGTGCCAGCAGTTCCGGCGGGGGGCCTGACACTGAAGCTTTCTTT. Translation: CASSSGGGPDTEAFF.

Here the CDR3 reads CASSQDPTEQYF. In nucleotides, the CDR3 is TGCGCCAGCAGCCAAGATCCGACCGAGCAGTACTTC. The chain is built from TRBV4-1 and TRBJ2-7; D is unclear. The CDR3 contains 12 residues. V was trimmed by 0 bases and J by 6 bases, leaving 6 bases between them. Germline V gene lookup returns CDR1 MGHRA and CDR2 YSYEKL.

This clone showed up just once. V and J are TRBV5-1 and TRBJ1-3; D remains ambiguous. In germline, CDR1 is SGHRS, CDR2 YFSETQ. The CDR3 sequence is 15 residues long. V lost 0 bases and J 3 bases, leaving 10 bases between the germline ends. The CDR3 protein is CASSLAVGNGNTIYF. The CDR3, as DNA: TGCGCCAGCAGCTTGGCCGTGGGGAATGGAAACACCATATATTTT.

The chain employs TRBV19 and TRBJ1-5, with 7 bases lining up with TRBD1. Trimming removed 5 bases from V and 1 base from J; junction bases left unmatched: 14. The CDR3 loop spans 18 amino acids. The germline V gene encodes CDR1 LNHDA and CDR2 SQIVND (reference sequence). CDR3 sequence: CASSFPGARDRSNQPQHF. DNA of the CDR3: TGTGCCAGTAGTTTTCCCGGGGCCCGGGACAGAAGCAATCAGCCCCAGCATTTT.

In its sample, this clone was seen a few times. The V and J genes are TRBV3-1 (or the pseudogene TRBV3-2) and TRBJ2-3, with D tentatively TRBD2 (6 bases). The CDR3 totals 13 residues. Trimming left V 9 bases short and J 0 bases short, with 10 bases between. From germline, CDR1 is LGHDT and CDR2 YNNKEL (reference sequence). As DNA, the CDR3 is TGTGCCAGTAAAACTAGCAGCACAGATACGCAGTATTTT. It encodes CASKTSSTDTQYF.

CDR3 sequence (DNA): TGCGCCAGCAGCTTGAGGGGGCGTCTCACAGATACGCAGTATTTT. This translates into CASSLRGRLTDTQYF. This chain uses TRBV5-1 with TRBJ2-3, with TRBD1 matching 7 bases. V dropped 1 base and J dropped 2; count of bases not matched to a gene: 4. Per germline, CDR1 SGHRS and CDR2 YFSETQ. The CDR3 length is 15 residues.

CDR3 sequence: CASRQGREQYF. CDR3 bases: TGTGCCAGCAGACAGGGGCGCGAGCAGTACTTC. The gene calls are TRBV3-1 (or the pseudogene TRBV3-2) and TRBJ2-7; 7 bases align to TRBD1. This CDR3 region has 11 residues. V lost 6 bases to trimming and J lost 6 bases; unmatched junction nucleotides: 2. From germline, CDR1 is LGHDT and CDR2 YNNKEL (reference sequence).

The V call is TRBV24-1, the J call TRBJ2-1; D is ambiguous. Germline V gives CDR1 KGHDR, CDR2 SFDVKD. CDR3 length: 13 amino acids. V lost 1 base and J 6 bases, leaving 6 bases between the germline ends. CDR3 amino acids: CATSDFNSNEQFF. The CDR3 coding sequence is TGTGCCACCAGTGATTTTAACAGCAATGAGCAGTTCTTC.

The V and J genes are TRBV18 and TRBJ1-2, with unresolved D. V was cut by 3 bases and J by 7 bases, with 12 bases left in between. Looked up from germline, CDR1 is KGHSH and CDR2 is LQKENI. CDR3 length: 13 residues. The CDR3 spells CASSPEAFGGYTF. CDR3 sequence (DNA): TGTGCCAGCTCACCGGAGGCGTTTGGTGGCTACACCTTC.

The CDR3 spells CATSDPVDNEQFF. In DNA form, the CDR3 reads TGTGCCACCAGTGACCCCGTAGACAATGAGCAGTTCTTC. The chain joins TRBV24-1 to TRBJ2-1; no reliable D call. Germline-derived CDR1 and CDR2 are KGHDR and SFDVKD. V lost 4 bases and J 5 bases, leaving 8 bases between the germline ends. The CDR3 consists of 13 residues.

This clone was observed once. The J gene is TRBJ1-4, the V gene TRBV1. TRBV1 is listed as a pseudogene. The CDR3 is made up of 16 amino acids. The CDR3 nucleotides are TGCACCAGCAGCCAAGATGGGGAGGGGCCTAATGAAAAACTGTTTTTT. Amino acid sequence: CTSSQDGEGPNEKLFF.

This chain uses TRBV18 with TRBJ2-3; 8 bases match TRBD2. The CDR3 totals 16 residues. The V segment lost 0 bases and the J segment 5 bases; nucleotides outside the gene matches: 7. From germline, CDR1 is KGHSH and CDR2 LQKENI. The CDR3 DNA sequence: TGTGCCAGCTCACCACCTAGCGGGACCCGAGGAGATACGCAGTATTTT. Translating gives CASSPPSGTRGDTQYF.

In its sample, this clone was seen once. V gene TRBV19 combines with J gene TRBJ1-2, with 7 bases lining up with TRBD1. The CDR3 is made up of 13 amino acids. The V and J ends lost 9 bases and 6 bases, in that order; junction bases with no gene match: 10. CDR1 and CDR2 (germline): LNHDA, SQIVND (reference sequence). CDR3 sequence reads: CASHTGELNGYTF. DNA of the CDR3: TGTGCCAGCCATACAGGGGAACTGAATGGCTACACCTTC. Based on the CDR3 plus reference TRBV19 and TRBJ1-2, the full variable domain is DGGITQSPKYLFRKEGQNVTLSCEQNLNHDAMYWYRQDPGQGLRLIYYSQIVNDFQKGDIAEGYSVSREKKESFPLTVTSAQKNPTAFYLCASHTGELNGYTFGSGTRLTVV.

The chain recombines TRBV5-1 with TRBJ2-3; 9 bases line up with TRBD1. The CDR3 runs to 16 residues. Trimming removed 4 bases from V and 0 bases from J; junction bases left unmatched: 6. CDR1 and CDR2 (germline): SGHRS, YFSETQ. This CDR3 reads CASSGPTGGSTDTQYF. The CDR3 DNA reads as TGCGCCAGCAGCGGGCCGACAGGGGGGAGCACAGATACGCAGTATTTT.

This chain uses TRBV5-5 with TRBJ1-1; no reliable D call. Trimming pared 0 bases from V and 3 bases from J, leaving 12 bases between. This CDR3 is 15 amino acids long. CDR1 SGHKS and CDR2 YYEKEE come from the germline V gene (reference sequence). CDR3 region: CASSLGSRADTEAFF. CDR3 DNA sequence: TGTGCCAGCAGCTTGGGCTCGAGGGCGGACACTGAAGCTTTCTTT.

Notes on this clone: Other nucleotide sequences in the sample specify the same CDR3. The chain has TRBV28 and TRBJ1-1, with D possibly being TRBD1 (5 bases). CDR1 is MDHEN and CDR2 is SYDVKM in the germline V gene. The CDR3 has 13 residues. With 8 bases removed from V and 0 bases from J, the gap between germline ends came to 10 bases. CDR3 DNA sequence: TGTGCCAGCCGGGGGACCATGAACACTGAAGCTTTCTTT. Its translation: CASRGTMNTEAFF.

The rearrangement links TRBV5-1 to TRBJ1-1, with a weak D call TRBD1 (6 bases). CDR3 length: 12 residues. The germline CDR1 and CDR2 sequences are SGHRS and YFSETQ. Deletions cut 5 bases from V and 8 bases from J, with 13 bases between. This CDR3 reads CASSTRGQEAFF. In DNA, the CDR3 is TGCGCCAGCAGTACTAGAGGACAGGAAGCTTTCTTT.

The chain joins TRBV19 to TRBJ2-7, with D perhaps TRBD1 (6 bases). Deletions cut 4 bases from V and 7 bases from J, with 17 bases between. This CDR3 has 14 residues. Germline values: CDR1 LNHDA, CDR2 SQIVND (reference sequence). This CDR3 is CASSSVGTYLEQYF. CDR3 sequence (DNA): TGTGCCAGTAGTAGCGTGGGGACATATCTTGAGCAGTACTTC.

This chain uses TRBV7-3 with TRBJ1-2; a weak D match, TRBD1 (5 bases). Germline V lookup: CDR1 SGHTA, CDR2 FQGTGA. V lost 3 bases and J 9 bases, leaving 17 bases between the germline ends. The CDR3 loop spans 14 amino acids. The CDR3 DNA reads TGTGCCAGCAGCTTGGTTATCACAGGCGCGAGCTACACCTTC. Protein sequence: CASSLVITGASYTF.

This sequence joins TRBV2 and TRBJ1-2; D is undetermined. The CDR3 loop spans 16 amino acids. The V and J ends lost 2 bases and 4 bases respectively, with 17 bases between them. Germline V CDR1 and CDR2: SNHLY, FYNNEI. Here the CDR3 reads CASSERQSSVGYGYTF. CDR3 sequence (DNA): TGTGCCAGCAGTGAAAGGCAGAGCAGCGTAGGCTATGGCTACACCTTC.

This clone appeared a single time. V is TRBV18 and J is TRBJ1-2; D call uncertain. CDR3 length: 12 residues. CDR1 is KGHSH, CDR2 LQKENI, per germline. The ends were cut back, 3 bases at V and 4 bases at J, with 6 bases in the middle. This chain's CDR3 is CASSPGVYGYTF. The CDR3 DNA follows: TGTGCCAGCTCACCGGGAGTCTATGGCTACACCTTC.

J is TRBJ2-3 and V is TRBV7-6; D could derive from TRBD1 or TRBD2 (6 bases each). This CDR3 is built from 17 residues. Germline V CDR1 and CDR2: SGHVS, FNYEAQ. V lost 0 bases and J 2 bases, leaving 15 bases between the germline ends. CDR3 DNA: TGTGCCAGCAGCTTAGCGGGGGGCAGCCCCTTCACAGATACGCAGTATTTT. This codes for CASSLAGGSPFTDTQYF.

The rearrangement uses TRBV6-6 and TRBJ2-3; 8 nucleotides align to TRBD2. Germline CDR1 is MNHNY and CDR2 is SVGAGI (reference sequence). This CDR3 is built from 15 residues. J lost 5 bases, V lost 5 bases, and 9 bases had no gene match. CDR3: CASSRTGGDLDTQYF. CDR3 DNA sequence: TGTGCCAGCAGTCGAACGGGGGGGGATTTAGATACGCAGTATTTT.

The CDR3 loop reads CASSLGGEREQYF. Here the CDR3 DNA reads TGCGCCAGCAGCCTCGGTGGGGAGCGCGAGCAGTACTTC. The gene calls are TRBV4-1 and TRBJ2-7; D possibly corresponds to TRBD2 (5 bases). The V end was cut by 4 bases, the J end by 6 bases, with 13 bases between. Per germline, CDR1 MGHRA and CDR2 YSYEKL. The CDR3 extends over 13 amino acids.

CDR3 amino acids: CAARRFSGNTIYF. The CDR3 bases are TGTGCCGCCCGTAGATTCTCTGGAAACACCATATATTTT. The genes are TRBV6-4 and TRBJ1-3; D gene unclear. Per the germline V gene, CDR1 is MRHNA and CDR2 is SNTAGT. The CDR3 length is 13 residues. With 11 bases removed from V and 0 bases from J, the gap between germline ends came to 11 bases.

This clone was detected once. The CDR3 nucleotides read TGTGCCAGCAGCGCCCGACAGGGCAGCACAGATACGCAGTATTTT. This translates into CASSARQGSTDTQYF. This chain uses TRBV9 with TRBJ2-3; the match to TRBD1 covers 7 bases. V dropped 3 bases and J dropped 0; count of bases not matched to a gene: 4. The CDR3 is made up of 15 amino acids. CDR1 and CDR2 (germline): SGDLS, YYNGEE.